This is a list of T cell receptor beta chains from one sample in a study of blood T cell repertoires in COVID-19. Here immunoSEQ multiplex PCR was the method, and the copy in TCRdb shows in-frame clones only, minus some. Of approximately 54,000 clones listed, around 84% were seen once; the top ten hold 7.5% to 8.5%. The specimen was peripheral blood. The receptors were gathered from a human donor in a cohort sampled during active COVID-19. CDR3s include the opening cysteine and the closing phenylalanine or tryptophan.

v_call	j_call	cdr3_aa
TRBV6-5	TRBJ2-3	CASRGLALGADTQYF
TRBV6-2/TRBV6-3	TRBJ2-4	CASSYRASGDKNIQYF
TRBV4-2	TRBJ2-1	CASGLADNNEQFF
TRBV5-1	TRBJ2-3	CASSPGLAGAVTDTQYF
TRBV6-5	TRBJ1-6	CASRITGGNSPLHF
TRBV6-5	TRBJ1-4	CASSYSTATNEKLFF
TRBV9	TRBJ2-1	CASSPGTSGRSSYNEQFF
TRBV29-1	TRBJ2-5	CSVEAGKETQYF
TRBV19	TRBJ2-3	CASSSRRQGGDTQYF
TRBV4-2	TRBJ2-1	CASSQAITGGGSYNEQFF
TRBV5-6	TRBJ2-1	CASSLGEWSYNEQFF
TRBV5-1	TRBJ1-4	CASSRTGDGEEKLFF
TRBV11-2	TRBJ2-1	CASSLRGGLAGDNEQFF
TRBV10-3	TRBJ1-6	CAISLEGQFVSPLHF
TRBV5-4	TRBJ2-1	CASSYKTGTEQFF
TRBV12-3/TRBV12-4	TRBJ1-4	CATGQGGNEKLFF
TRBV4-3	TRBJ2-7	CASSQGAGGSSYEQYF
TRBV18	TRBJ2-5	CASSPPVDSGQETQYF
TRBV11-3	TRBJ2-5	CASSAGQGGQETQYF
TRBV29-1	TRBJ2-5	CSVEGAETQYF
TRBV5-1	TRBJ1-2	CASSLAPHTYGYTF
TRBV5-4	TRBJ2-7	CASSLAQSSYEQYF
TRBV20-1	TRBJ1-1	CSASSGTLDTEAFF